The source of this T cell receptor beta chain is a study of blood T cell repertoires in COVID-19. Deletions cut 4 bases from V and 5 bases from J, with 17 bases between. Germline lookup yields CDR1 SEHNR and CDR2 FQNEAQ (reference sequence). The CDR3 extends over 16 amino acids. Using immunoSEQ multiplex PCR, the repertoire was profiled, and TCRdb retains in-frame clones only, with some absent. The table records about 230,000 clones, approximately 84% of them present only once. The chain has TRBV7-9 and TRBJ1-4; a possible D gene is TRBD1 (6 bases). The material sequenced was peripheral blood. The receptor was derived from a man over 45 with COVID-19, enrolled during active disease. The CDR3 loop is CASSSDRKNGNEKLFF. The CDR3 region has the DNA TGTGCCAGCAGCTCGGACAGAAAAAATGGGAATGAAAAACTGTTTTTT.